These T cell receptor beta chains were read from a single sample in a study of cytomegalovirus exposure and HLA in healthy donors. Using immunoSEQ multiplex PCR, the repertoire was profiled, and TCRdb retains in-frame clones only, with some absent. The sample has about 170,000 clones; the top ten hold about 1.2%. The sequencing input was PBMCs. These receptors were taken from a woman between 55 and 75 years old in good health and CMV-seronegative. Each CDR3 is given without its conserved first and last residue.

j_call | v_call | cdr3_aa
TRBJ1-1 | TRBV6-6 | ASSYGGAPVNTEAF
TRBJ1-2 | TRBV25-1 | ASSDTPGVGYT
TRBJ2-2 | TRBV4-1 | ASRPPGAFTGELF
TRBJ1-1 | TRBV5-1 | ASSSRTGNTEAF
TRBJ1-2 | TRBV6-5 | ASSYSNRANYGYT
TRBJ2-2 | TRBV27 | ASSLLKRGSTGELF
TRBJ2-7 | TRBV27 | ASSLGREFGEQY
TRBJ1-1 | TRBV5-6 | ASSGGDREWAEAF
TRBJ1-2 | TRBV19 | ASSIRGGVYGYT
TRBJ2-7 | TRBV28 | ASFTRTKTLSEQY
TRBJ2-4 | TRBV7-8 | ASSLREMLAKNIQY
TRBJ2-1 | TRBV5-1 | ASSSQLDSPNEQF
TRBJ2-3 | TRBV5-6 | ASSLPGGSGGKDTQY
TRBJ2-1 | TRBV30 | AWSGTSVYNEQF
TRBJ1-5 | TRBV5-6 | ASSLRDQPQH
TRBJ2-7 | TRBV6-5 | ASSYSTGSREQY
TRBJ1-3 | TRBV7-9 | ASSKGAGAGNTIY
TRBJ1-1 | TRBV7-2 | ASSLDSGRAEAF
TRBJ1-4 | TRBV30 | AWSPWDRATNEKLF
TRBJ1-1 | TRBV7-2 | ASSLGQTNTEAF
TRBJ1-1 | TRBV10-1 | ASSESYSGTEAF